The rows below give T cell receptor beta chains drawn from one sample of a study of T cells in Graves' hyperthyroidism and ophthalmopathy. TCRdb recomputed calls from the multiplex PCR reads with MiXCR, one row per CDR3 protein. The data contain 200,000 to 300,000 distinct CDR3 sequences, over 20% of them singletons. The sequencing input was blood. The receptor set was obtained from a woman in her thirties or forties with Graves' ophthalmopathy. Both conserved end residues are part of each CDR3. A D gene is named only where the DNA matches it firmly. Expanded clones get a size class; other rows say once, few or many, or leave the size out.

size: -; D: -; J: TRBJ1-2; V: TRBV7-2; DNA: TGTGCCAGCAGCTCTAGATACTATGGCTACACCTTC; CDR3: CASSSRYYGYTF
size: -; D: TRBD2; J: TRBJ2-2; V: TRBV5-1; DNA: TGCGCCAGCAGCTTGATAGCGGGAGGGCCGAACGGGGAGCTGTTTTTT; CDR3: CASSLIAGGPNGELFF
size: -; D: -; J: TRBJ1-1; V: TRBV5-1; DNA: TGCGCCAGCAGCCCCCTAGCGGGTGGTGGCACTGAAGCTTTCTTT; CDR3: CASSPLAGGGTEAFF
size: many; D: TRBD2; J: TRBJ2-7; V: TRBV6-5; DNA: TGTGCCAGCCGGACTAGCGGGATCTCCTACGAGCAGTACTTC; CDR3: CASRTSGISYEQYF
size: -; D: -; J: TRBJ2-7; V: TRBV30; DNA: TGTGCCTGGAGGGGACCAGGATACGAGCAGTGCTTC; CDR3: CAWRGPGYEQCF
size: many; D: -; J: TRBJ1-2; V: TRBV20-1; DNA: TGCAGTGCTAGAGAAGGCGACGTGCGGGCTAACTATGGCTACACCTTC; CDR3: CSAREGDVRANYGYTF
size: many; D: -; J: TRBJ2-7; V: TRBV28; DNA: TGTGCCAGCAGAGCCCCCGTAGGGGCTTACGAGCAGTACTTC; CDR3: CASRAPVGAYEQYF
size: few; D: -; J: TRBJ2-5; V: TRBV28; DNA: TGTGCCAGCAGTTTACTCATCGGCCAGGCTAGCAATAGGGAGACCCAGTACTTC; CDR3: CASSLLIGQASNRETQYF
size: few; D: -; J: TRBJ1-1; V: TRBV5-1; DNA: TGCGCCAGCAGCTTGGGGATCACTGAAGCTTTCTTT; CDR3: CASSLGITEAFF
size: many; D: -; J: TRBJ1-1; V: TRBV10-2; DNA: TGCGCCAGCAGCGTCGGACCGATGAACACTGAAGCTTTCTTT; CDR3: CASSVGPMNTEAFF
size: -; D: -; J: TRBJ1-1; V: TRBV28; DNA: TGTGCCAGCAGCGCCCCGCGGGAAGCTTTCTTT; CDR3: CASSAPREAFF
size: many; D: -; J: TRBJ2-5; V: TRBV6-5; DNA: TGTGCCAGCAGTTACTCGATCTCGGTTGGCGTCCCGGGGGAGACCCAGTACTTC; CDR3: CASSYSISVGVPGETQYF
size: many; D: -; J: TRBJ2-7; V: TRBV4-1; DNA: TGCGCCAGCAGCCGGGTGGGGGACTCCTACGAGCAGTACTTC; CDR3: CASSRVGDSYEQYF
size: many; D: TRBD2; J: TRBJ2-7; V: TRBV20-1; DNA: TGCAGTGCTGAGACTAGCGGACCCTACGAGCAGTACTTC; CDR3: CSAETSGPYEQYF
size: -; D: -; J: TRBJ2-7; V: TRBV6-1; DNA: TGTGCCAGCGCGGGCTCCCCCTACGAGCAGTACTTC; CDR3: CASAGSPYEQYF
size: -; D: TRBD1; J: TRBJ2-7; V: TRBV28; DNA: TGTGCCAGCAGCCTTGGGACAGGGTCGGGGGAGCAGTACTTC; CDR3: CASSLGTGSGEQYF
size: many; D: TRBD2; J: TRBJ2-5; V: TRBV14; DNA: TGTGCCAGCAGCCCAGGCCGGGAGGACGACGAGACCCAGTACTTC; CDR3: CASSPGREDDETQYF
size: many; D: -; J: TRBJ2-5; V: TRBV28; DNA: TGTGCCAGCAGTTTCCGTCGTGGCTTGTCGGAGACCCAGTACTTC; CDR3: CASSFRRGLSETQYF
size: -; D: TRBD1; J: TRBJ1-5; V: TRBV7-8; DNA: TGTGCCAGCAGCAAGGGTGGCGGGACAGGGACGAGGAATCAGCCCCAGCATTTT; CDR3: CASSKGGGTGTRNQPQHF
size: -; D: TRBD1; J: TRBJ1-2; V: TRBV6-1; DNA: TGTGCCAGCAGTGATTGGGACAGAAGAAATGGCTACACCTTC; CDR3: CASSDWDRRNGYTF
size: many; D: TRBD1; J: TRBJ1-3; V: TRBV30; DNA: TGTGCCTGGAGTTTACAGGGGAACACCATATATTTT; CDR3: CAWSLQGNTIYF
size: many; D: -; J: TRBJ2-7; V: TRBV2; DNA: TGTGCCAGCAGAAATCTAGGATACGAGCAGTACTTC; CDR3: CASRNLGYEQYF
size: -; D: -; J: TRBJ2-5; V: TRBV24-1; DNA: TGTGCCACCAGTGACCCGGGACGCTCTAGGAAGACCCAGTACTTC; CDR3: CATSDPGRSRKTQYF
size: -; D: -; J: TRBJ1-1; V: TRBV20-1; DNA: TGCAGTGCTATTCGACAGGTCAAGAACACTGAAGCTTTCTTT; CDR3: CSAIRQVKNTEAFF
size: once; D: TRBD2; J: TRBJ2-7; V: TRBV27; DNA: TGTGCCAGCAGGACGACTAGCGGGAGCGAGCAGTACTTC; CDR3: CASRTTSGSEQYF
size: many; D: TRBD2; J: TRBJ2-7; V: TRBV7-3; DNA: TGTGCCAGCAGCCGACTAGCGGGAGGAGGGTACGAGCAGTACTTC; CDR3: CASSRLAGGGYEQYF
size: -; D: TRBD2; J: TRBJ2-5; V: TRBV15; DNA: TGTGCCACCAGCAGAGATATGGCGGGAGTGGAGACCCAGTACTTC; CDR3: CATSRDMAGVETQYF
size: many; D: -; J: TRBJ2-7; V: TRBV6-5; DNA: TGTGCCGGGGGTTCGGGGTCTAGCTACGAGCAGTACTTC; CDR3: CAGGSGSSYEQYF
size: -; D: -; J: TRBJ2-5; V: TRBV20-1; DNA: TGCAGTGCTAGGCGGGACTTTGCACAAGAGACCCAGTACTTC; CDR3: CSARRDFAQETQYF
size: many; D: -; J: TRBJ2-2; V: TRBV6-2/TRBV6-3; DNA: TGTGCCAGCAGTTACCATGGACGTTTTAGGGGTGCGGAGACCAGGGAGCTGTTTTTT; CDR3: CASSYHGRFRGAETRELFF
size: few; D: -; J: TRBJ1-2; V: TRBV19; DNA: TGTGCCAGTAGTACGTCGGGGGGGAAGGATGGCTACACCTTC; CDR3: CASSTSGGKDGYTF
size: -; D: -; J: TRBJ1-5; V: TRBV30; DNA: TGTGCCTGGAATGTAGGGGGTCAGCCCCAGCATTTT; CDR3: CAWNVGGQPQHF
size: -; D: TRBD2; J: TRBJ2-7; V: TRBV6-5; DNA: TGTGCCAGCAGTTACGGGGCTAGCGGGAGGTACGAGCAGTACTTC; CDR3: CASSYGASGRYEQYF
size: few; D: TRBD2; J: TRBJ2-7; V: TRBV7-9; DNA: TGTGCCAGCAGCTCCCTCGGGGGGAGGGCCGAGCAGTACTTC; CDR3: CASSSLGGRAEQYF
size: many; D: TRBD1; J: TRBJ2-7; V: TRBV7-3; DNA: TGTGCCAGCAGCCGGGACAGCACTTCCTACGAGCAGTACTTC; CDR3: CASSRDSTSYEQYF
size: many; D: TRBD1; J: TRBJ1-1; V: TRBV7-3; DNA: TGTGCCAGCAGCCCAGGGGGGGTCACTGAAGCTTTCTTT; CDR3: CASSPGGVTEAFF
size: many; D: -; J: TRBJ2-7; V: TRBV19; DNA: TGTGCCAGTTCCGCGGGTAACGAGCAGTACTTC; CDR3: CASSAGNEQYF